This entry is about one T cell receptor (beta chain). The germline CDR1 and CDR2 sequences are SNHLY and FYNNEI. Trimming removed 6 bases at V and 3 bases at J, with 11 bases between. The CDR3 covers 14 residues. This specimen comes from a study of OX40 agonist ivuxolimab in advanced cancers. Study as a whole: Three patients showed partial responses: one hepatocellular carcinoma and two cutaneous melanoma cases.

Here immunoSEQ multiplex PCR was the method, and the copy in TCRdb shows in-frame clones only, minus some. Of tens of thousands of clones listed, around four fifths are singletons. The genes are TRBV2 and TRBJ2-2; no clear D gene. The sequence was collected from an adult with an advanced solid tumor such as melanoma, head and neck, liver or kidney cancer. Sequencing used CD4+ or CD8+ T cells sorted from blood, obtained in a trial of the OX40 agonist ivuxolimab. The CDR3 nucleotides are TGTGCCAGCAGCCGAAACCGGGACACCGGGGAGCTGTTTTTT. Amino acid sequence: CASSRNRDTGELFF. Filled out from reference TRBV2 and TRBJ2-2, the complete variable domain reads EPEVTQTPSHQVTQMGQEVILRCVPISNHLYFYWYRQILGQKVEFLVSFYNNEISEKSEIFDDQFSVERPDGSNFTLKIRSTKLEDSAMYFCASSRNRDTGELFFGEGSRLTVL.